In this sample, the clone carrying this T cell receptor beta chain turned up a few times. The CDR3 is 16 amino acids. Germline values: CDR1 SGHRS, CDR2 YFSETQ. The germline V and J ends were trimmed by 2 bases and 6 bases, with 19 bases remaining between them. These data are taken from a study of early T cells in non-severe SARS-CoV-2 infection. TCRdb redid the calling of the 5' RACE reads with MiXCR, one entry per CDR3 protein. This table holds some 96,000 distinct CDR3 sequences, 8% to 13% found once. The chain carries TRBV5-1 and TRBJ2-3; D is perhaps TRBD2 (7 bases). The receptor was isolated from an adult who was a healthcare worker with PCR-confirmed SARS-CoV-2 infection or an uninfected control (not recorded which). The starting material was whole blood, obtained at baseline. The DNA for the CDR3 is TGCGCCAGCAGCTTTGGTAATGGCGGGGGCGCGGATACGCAGTATTTT. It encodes CASSFGNGGGADTQYF.